Here is one T cell receptor (beta chain) with its context. Its antigen remains unidentified. Method: immunoSEQ multiplex PCR; TCRdb's copy keeps in-frame clones and lacks some. The table lists 70,000 to 80,000 clones, 87% of them singletons. Blood sampling took place at baseline, cycle 4 day 1, and cycle 7 day 1. The source of the sample is a study of OX40 agonist ivuxolimab in advanced cancers. Across the whole study: Every 2 weeks, patients got intravenous ivuxolimab at one of six dose levels (0.01-10 mg/kg).

Regarding the study as a whole: The work left the antigen specificity of expanded peripheral T cells undetermined. Clonal expansion in partial responders at 0.1-3.0 mg/kg ranked among the lowest.

The CDR3 spans 15 residues. Between the trimmed V and J ends, which lost 5 bases and 0 bases, there was a span of 14 bases. CDR1 is LNHDA, CDR2 SQIVND, per germline (reference sequence). The TCR originated in an adult with an advanced solid tumor such as melanoma, head and neck, liver or kidney cancer. V and J are TRBV19 and TRBJ2-7; perhaps TRBD1 as D (6 bases). The sample in question was CD4+ or CD8+ T cells sorted from blood, obtained in a trial of the OX40 agonist ivuxolimab. The CDR3 nucleotides read TGTGCCAGTAGTCGCCTTCAGGGGCCCTCCTACGAGCAGTACTTC. Translated: CASSRLQGPSYEQYF.